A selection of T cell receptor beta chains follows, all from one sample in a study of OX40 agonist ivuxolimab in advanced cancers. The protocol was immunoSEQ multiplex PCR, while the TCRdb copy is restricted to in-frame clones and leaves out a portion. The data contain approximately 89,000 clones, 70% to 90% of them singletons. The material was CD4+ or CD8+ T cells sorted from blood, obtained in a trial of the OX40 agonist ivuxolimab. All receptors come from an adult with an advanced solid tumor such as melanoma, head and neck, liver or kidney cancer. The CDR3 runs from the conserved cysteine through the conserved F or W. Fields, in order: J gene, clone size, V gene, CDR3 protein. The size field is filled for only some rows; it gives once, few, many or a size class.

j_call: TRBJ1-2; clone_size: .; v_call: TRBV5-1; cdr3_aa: CASSLGQGTGYTF
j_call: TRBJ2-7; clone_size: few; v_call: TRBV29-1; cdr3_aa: CSVSHPGTGSSYEQYF
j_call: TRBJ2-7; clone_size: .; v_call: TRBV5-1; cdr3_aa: CASSARTGSYEQYF
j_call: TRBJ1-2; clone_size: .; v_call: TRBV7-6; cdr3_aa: CASSLSGRGYGYTF
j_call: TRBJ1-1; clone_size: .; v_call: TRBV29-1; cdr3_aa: CSVEGTGEEAFF
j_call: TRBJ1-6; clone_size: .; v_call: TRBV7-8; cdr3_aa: CASMGMGQSPLHF
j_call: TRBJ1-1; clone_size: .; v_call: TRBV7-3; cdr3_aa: CASSLMRNTEAFF
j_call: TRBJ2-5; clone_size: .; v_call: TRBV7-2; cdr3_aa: CASSAMRLAGGETQYF
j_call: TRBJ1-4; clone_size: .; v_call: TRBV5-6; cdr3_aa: CASSLRALEKLFF
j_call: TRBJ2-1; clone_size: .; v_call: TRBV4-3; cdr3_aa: CASSQDFTYNEQFF
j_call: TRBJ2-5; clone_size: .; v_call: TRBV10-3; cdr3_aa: CAITNSGRVGETQYF
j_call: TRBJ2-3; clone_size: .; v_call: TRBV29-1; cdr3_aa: CSVEGLAADTQYF
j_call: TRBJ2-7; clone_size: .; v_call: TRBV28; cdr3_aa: CASLEVQYEQYF
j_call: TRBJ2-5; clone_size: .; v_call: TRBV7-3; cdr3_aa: CASSRSGTGEETQYF
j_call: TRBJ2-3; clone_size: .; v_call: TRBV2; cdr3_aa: CASSDRRRRRDTQYF
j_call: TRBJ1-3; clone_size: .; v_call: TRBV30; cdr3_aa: CAWSVPGAGNTIYF